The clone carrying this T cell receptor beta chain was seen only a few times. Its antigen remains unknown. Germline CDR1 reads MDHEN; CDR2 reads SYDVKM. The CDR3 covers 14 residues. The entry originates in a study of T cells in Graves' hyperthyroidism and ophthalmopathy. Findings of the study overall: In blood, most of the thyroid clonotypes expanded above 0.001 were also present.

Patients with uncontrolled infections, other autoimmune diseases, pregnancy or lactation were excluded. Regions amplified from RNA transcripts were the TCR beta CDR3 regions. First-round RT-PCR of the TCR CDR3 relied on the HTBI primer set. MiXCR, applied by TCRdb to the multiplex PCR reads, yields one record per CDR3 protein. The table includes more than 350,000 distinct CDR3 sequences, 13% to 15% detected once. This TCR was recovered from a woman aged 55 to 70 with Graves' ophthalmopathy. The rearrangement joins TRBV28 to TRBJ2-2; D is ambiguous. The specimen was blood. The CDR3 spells CAILPTATTGELFF. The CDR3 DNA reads TGTGCGATTCTACCTACCGCGACCACCGGGGAGCTGTTTTTT.